Below are 21 T cell receptor beta chains sequenced from a single sample in a study of regulatory T cells in long-lasting Graves disease. CDR3-region Arm-PCR and iRepertoire HTBI primers produced the TCR beta libraries. Using its own MiXCR run on the multiplex PCR reads, TCRdb lists one record per CDR3 protein. This table holds more than 300,000 distinct CDR3 sequences, 15% to 18% found once. Time point noted: newly diagnosed GD, antithyroid drugs for less than 3 months. Scientists built the TCR library using RNA that was extracted from PBMCs. Sequenced material: peripheral blood mononuclear cells (PBMCs), taken at new diagnosis, from a patient treated with antithyroid drugs. The origin of the receptors is a female donor with Graves disease.

This clonotype was found many times. The chain links TRBV24-1 to TRBJ1-5; D uncertain. Trimming pared 4 bases from V and 4 bases from J, leaving 10 bases between. This CDR3 comprises 14 residues. Germline V gene sequence: CDR1 KGHDR, CDR2 SFDVKD. The CDR3 reads CATSDPRSNQPQHF. DNA of the CDR3: TGTGCCACCAGTGACCCCCGGAGTAATCAGCCCCAGCATTTT.

Comments on this clonotype: A much more abundant neighbour one base away suggests this may be a read error. V usage is TRBV12-3 or TRBV12-4 and J usage is TRBJ2-1; no reliable D call. This CDR3 has 14 amino acids. CDR3 protein: CASRDQNLQETQHF. Here the CDR3 DNA reads TGTGCCAGCAGAGACCAGAACCTACAAGAGACCCAGCACTTC.

The V call is TRBV19, the J call TRBJ1-3; the match to TRBD1 covers 10 bases. The CDR3 is 17 residues long. Trimming removed 3 bases from V and 4 bases from J; junction bases left unmatched: 9. The germline gives CDR1 LNHDA, CDR2 SQIVND (reference sequence). In DNA form, the CDR3 reads TGTGCCAGTAGTATGGGGAGACAGGGGGCATCGGGAAACACCATATATTTT. It translates to CASSMGRQGASGNTIYF.

Many counts were recorded for this clonotype. The chain is built from TRBV2 and TRBJ2-4; D call uncertain. The CDR3 covers 15 residues. V was trimmed by 4 bases and J by 3 bases, leaving 13 bases between them. Looked up from germline, CDR1 is SNHLY and CDR2 is FYNNEI. CDR3 residues: CASSGGTWGKNIQYF. The CDR3 DNA reads as TGTGCCAGCAGTGGGGGTACTTGGGGCAAAAACATTCAGTACTTC. Full variable domain (rest looked up from reference TRBV2 and TRBJ2-4): EPEVTQTPSHQVTQMGQEVILRCVPISNHLYFYWYRQILGQKVEFLVSFYNNEISEKSEIFDDQFSVERPDGSNFTLKIRSTKLEDSAMYFCASSGGTWGKNIQYFGAGTRLSVL.

This clonotype was counted at least ten times. The genes are TRBV3-1 and TRBJ2-1; unclear D gene. This CDR3 comprises 15 residues. Germline V gene lookup returns CDR1 LGHDT and CDR2 YNNKEL (reference sequence). The V end was cut by 5 bases, the J end by 10 bases, with 21 bases between. CDR3 coding DNA: TGTGCCAGCAGCTCCCCCCACAAAAAGACCAAGGAGCAGTTCTTC. It translates to CASSSPHKKTKEQFF.

This clonotype was seen a few times. It may be a read error: a sequence one base away is much more abundant. The genes are TRBV28 and TRBJ2-7, with D perhaps matching TRBD1 (6 bases). V lost 9 bases, J lost 6 bases, and 18 bases lay in between. This CDR3 comprises 13 residues. Germline assignment: CDR1 MDHEN and CDR2 SYDVKM. In nucleotides, the CDR3 is TGTGCCAGTTTACGGGACACTCCCTGCGAGCAGTACTTC. Residues: CASLRDTPCEQYF.

This clonotype showed up just a few times. The J gene is TRBJ2-1, the V gene TRBV18; unclear D gene. The assigned J gene may be wrong: the sequence end matches TRBJ2-5 better. Germline-derived CDR1 and CDR2 are KGHSH and LQKENI. The CDR3 spans 15 residues. CDR3 loop: CASSPIERAQETQYF. Here the CDR3 DNA reads TGTGCCAGCTCACCTATCGAAAGGGCCCAAGAGACCCAGTACTTC.

This clonotype was recorded once. This chain links TRBV2 with TRBJ1-6; TRBD1 might be the D (6 bases). This CDR3 has 13 residues. The germline CDR1 and CDR2 sequences are SNHLY and FYNNEI. V was clipped by 5 bases and J by 9 bases, with 11 bases between them. The CDR3 loop reads CASSPGQFSPLHF. CDR3 nucleotide sequence: TGTGCCAGCAGTCCCGGACAGTTTTCACCCCTCCACTTT. Filled out from reference TRBV2 and TRBJ1-6, the complete variable domain reads EPEVTQTPSHQVTQMGQEVILRCVPISNHLYFYWYRQILGQKVEFLVSFYNNEISEKSEIFDDQFSVERPDGSNFTLKIRSTKLEDSAMYFCASSPGQFSPLHFGNGTRLTVT.

This clonotype was observed many times. The chain combines TRBV7-3 with TRBJ2-1, with D tentatively TRBD2 (6 bases). Germline V gives CDR1 SGHTA, CDR2 FQGTGA. V shed 5 bases and J shed 3 bases, with 14 bases lying between them. The CDR3 runs 15 residues. CDR3 residues: CASSPSGRDYNEQFF. CDR3 bases: TGTGCCAGCAGCCCAAGCGGGCGGGACTACAATGAGCAGTTCTTC.

For this clonotype: A read error is the likely source, as a far larger clone sits one nucleotide away. In DNA form, the CDR3 reads TGTGCCAGCAGGTCTAGCGGGAGTTGGAATGAGCAGTACTTC. Residues: CASRSSGSWNEQYF. This chain joins TRBV7-2 and TRBJ2-7; 10 bases line up with TRBD2. The CDR3 totals 14 residues. J was trimmed by 7 bases and V by 6 bases; bases with no gene match: 9. CDR1 and CDR2 (germline): SGHTA, FQGNSA. The full variable domain, with the rest looked up from reference TRBV7-2 and TRBJ2-7, is GAGVSQSPSNKVTEKGKDVELRCDPISGHTALYWYRQSLGQGLEFLIYFQGNSAPDKSGLPSDRFSAERTGGSVSTLTIQRTQQEDSAVYLCASRSSGSWNEQYFGPGTRLTVT.

This clonotype was seen a few times. The rearrangement links TRBV20-1 to TRBJ1-5; 7 nucleotides match TRBD1. The CDR3 extends over 15 amino acids. With V trimmed by 4 bases and J by 3 bases, 9 bases remained unmatched. The V gene's germline CDR1 is DFQATT and CDR2 SNEGSKA (reference sequence). As DNA, the CDR3 is TGCAGTGCTATTTACCGGGACAGAAACAATCAGCCCCAGCATTTT. As protein: CSAIYRDRNNQPQHF.

In its sample, this clonotype was seen a few times. J is TRBJ2-7 and V is TRBV27; 13 bases are shared with TRBD2. V shed 4 bases, J shed 5 bases, and the junction held 8 bases outside the gene matches. The V gene's germline CDR1 is MNHEY and CDR2 SMNVEV (reference sequence). The CDR3 has 16 amino acids. The CDR3 loop reads CASSSASTSGRNEQYF. CDR3 nucleotides: TGTGCCAGCAGTTCCGCCTCGACTAGCGGGAGGAACGAGCAGTACTTC.

This clonotype turned up a few times. The CDR3 DNA sequence: TGTGCCAGCAGCGCTTCACCCCAGGAAGCTTTCTTT. Encoded protein: CASSASPQEAFF. The chain combines TRBV13 with TRBJ1-1; D unresolved. Germline CDR1 PRHDT, CDR2 FYEKMQ (reference sequence). V lost 5 bases and J lost 8, with 12 bases in between. The CDR3 has 12 residues.

This clonotype was counted ten times or more. V usage is TRBV6-5 and J usage is TRBJ1-1; D gene ambiguous. CDR3 length: 12 amino acids. V lost 2 bases and J lost 4, with 5 bases in between. The V gene's germline CDR1 is MNHEY and CDR2 SVGAGI. The chain's CDR3 is CASSYGSTEAFF. The CDR3, as DNA: TGTGCCAGCAGTTACGGGTCCACTGAAGCTTTCTTT.

This clonotype was seen at least ten times. This chain links TRBV28 with TRBJ2-1, with 9 positions matching TRBD1. The germline V gene has CDR1 MDHEN and CDR2 SYDVKM. This CDR3 contains 17 residues. After removal of 5 bases from V and 9 bases from J, the junction contained 17 bases not matched to a gene. The CDR3 bases are TGTGCCAGCAGTCCCTCCGCCGGGACAGGGAGTGACGCTGAGCAGTTCTTC. Its protein is CASSPSAGTGSDAEQFF. Complete variable domain (other parts from reference TRBV28 and TRBJ2-1): DVKVTQSSRYLVKRTGEKVFLECVQDMDHENMFWYRQDPGLGLRLIYFSYDVKMKEKGDIPEGYSVSREKKERFSLILESASTNQTSMYLCASSPSAGTGSDAEQFFGPGTRLTVL.

This chain uses TRBV3-1 with TRBJ1-1, with D maybe TRBD1 (5 bases). The CDR3 loop spans 15 amino acids. The germline gives CDR1 LGHDT, CDR2 YNNKEL (reference sequence). Trimming cost V 4 bases and J 0 bases, with 12 bases left between them. CDR3 in DNA: TGTGCCAGCAGCCTGCCGGGACTCCTGAACACTGAAGCTTTCTTT. Translation gives CASSLPGLLNTEAFF.

There are a few counts of this clonotype. V gene TRBV20-1 combines with J gene TRBJ2-5; 7 nucleotides agree with TRBD1. The CDR3 is 15 residues long. CDR1 is DFQATT, CDR2 SNEGSKA, per germline (reference sequence). Losses at the gene ends were 3 bases for V and 0 bases for J; bases not matched to a gene: 7. Here the CDR3 DNA reads TGCAGTGCTAGTTCCTCAGACAGGGACCAAGAGACCCAGTACTTC. Translated, it gives CSASSSDRDQETQYF.

This clonotype was detected ten times or more. The chain joins TRBV12-3 or TRBV12-4 to TRBJ2-5, with a tentative D call TRBD1 (6 bases). The V end lost 1 base, the J end lost 5 bases, and 14 bases lay between the germline ends. This CDR3 contains 15 residues. The CDR3 DNA reads TGTGCCAGCAGTTTAGAGGGACAACCTTGGGAGACCCAGTACTTC. Its translation is CASSLEGQPWETQYF.

The J gene is TRBJ2-5, the V gene TRBV9; tentatively, D is TRBD1 or TRBD2 (5 bases each). V lost 0 bases to trimming and J lost 5 bases, with 17 bases between them. Per germline, CDR1 SGDLS and CDR2 YYNGEE. The CDR3 is 16 residues long. For the CDR3, the DNA is TGTGCCAGCAGCGTAGAGACCGCCGGGGCCGGGGAGACCCAGTACTTC. Translating it yields CASSVETAGAGETQYF.

The J gene is TRBJ1-1, the V gene TRBV5-1; tentative D call: TRBD1 (5 bases). There are 11 residues in the CDR3. Germline CDR1 SGHRS, CDR2 YFSETQ. The V end was cut by 4 bases, the J end by 8 bases, with 9 bases between. CDR3 coding DNA: TGCGCCAGCAGCGTTGCAGGGGAAGCTTTCTTT. Encoded protein: CASSVAGEAFF.

This clonotype has just one count. This chain uses TRBV12-3 or TRBV12-4 with TRBJ2-3; 12 positions agree with TRBD2. This CDR3 comprises 14 residues. The J segment lost 4 bases and the V segment lost 9 bases, leaving 5 bases of the junction unmatched. CDR3 nucleotide sequence: TGTGCCAGTGGACTAGCGGGGAGACCAGATACGCAGTATTTT. This encodes CASGLAGRPDTQYF.